A selection of T cell receptor beta chains follows, all from one sample in a study of blood T cell repertoires in COVID-19. Assay used: immunoSEQ multiplex PCR; TCRdb lists only in-frame clones, some missing. This repertoire shows 28,000 or so clones, 75% to 90% found once; its top ten account for 7.6%. What was sequenced was peripheral blood. The receptors were gathered from a human donor in a cohort sampled during active COVID-19. The CDR3 runs from the conserved cysteine through the conserved F or W. The D gene is left open where the match is weak. The size of a clone is reported for some rows only, either as once, few or many, or as a class for expanded clones.

clone_size: NA
v_call: TRBV6-1
d_call: NA
j_call: TRBJ2-6
cdr3_aa: CASSEGGGSSGANVLTF
cdr3_nt: TGTGCCAGCAGTGAAGGGGGAGGCAGCTCTGGGGCCAACGTCCTGACTTTC

clone_size: NA
v_call: TRBV7-9
d_call: TRBD2
j_call: TRBJ2-1
cdr3_aa: CASSWTSGIYNEQFF
cdr3_nt: TGTGCCAGCAGCTGGACTAGCGGAATCTACAATGAGCAGTTCTTC

clone_size: NA
v_call: TRBV7-2
d_call: TRBD2
j_call: TRBJ2-7
cdr3_aa: CASTRAGGKYEQYF
cdr3_nt: TGTGCCAGCACCAGAGCGGGAGGAAAGTACGAGCAGTACTTC

clone_size: NA
v_call: TRBV12-5
d_call: TRBD2
j_call: TRBJ2-3
cdr3_aa: CASIAGGDTQYF
cdr3_nt: TGTGCTAGCATAGCGGGAGGGGATACGCAGTATTTT

clone_size: NA
v_call: TRBV20-1
d_call: NA
j_call: TRBJ2-1
cdr3_aa: CSARAAKEQFF
cdr3_nt: TGCAGTGCTAGAGCCGCGAAGGAGCAGTTCTTC

clone_size: NA
v_call: TRBV5-1
d_call: NA
j_call: TRBJ2-7
cdr3_aa: CASSLHPDSEQYF
cdr3_nt: TGCGCCAGCAGCTTACACCCGGACAGCGAGCAGTACTTC

clone_size: NA
v_call: TRBV5-4
d_call: TRBD2
j_call: TRBJ2-7
cdr3_aa: CASSLSSGGAVEQYF
cdr3_nt: TGTGCCAGCAGCTTATCTAGCGGGGGGGCCGTGGAGCAGTACTTC

clone_size: NA
v_call: TRBV27
d_call: TRBD1
j_call: TRBJ1-6
cdr3_aa: CASSFLDRVSPLHF
cdr3_nt: TGTGCCAGCAGTTTCCTGGACAGGGTTTCACCCCTCCACTTT

clone_size: NA
v_call: TRBV7-2
d_call: NA
j_call: TRBJ1-5
cdr3_aa: CASSLTGGGSNQPQHF
cdr3_nt: TGTGCCAGCAGCTTAACGGGGGGTGGTAGCAATCAGCCCCAGCATTTT

clone_size: once
v_call: TRBV2
d_call: NA
j_call: TRBJ2-5
cdr3_aa: CASSKTGPPQETQYF
cdr3_nt: TGTGCCAGCAGCAAAACAGGGCCTCCTCAAGAGACCCAGTACTTC

clone_size: once
v_call: TRBV11-2
d_call: TRBD2
j_call: TRBJ2-1
cdr3_aa: CASSLVSGGKNEQFF
cdr3_nt: TGTGCCAGCAGCTTAGTTAGCGGGGGGAAGAATGAGCAGTTCTTC

clone_size: NA
v_call: TRBV14
d_call: NA
j_call: TRBJ1-3
cdr3_aa: CASSQDKGRAGNTIYF
cdr3_nt: TGTGCCAGCAGCCAAGATAAAGGCAGGGCGGGAAACACCATATATTTT

clone_size: NA
v_call: TRBV7-9
d_call: TRBD2
j_call: TRBJ2-1
cdr3_aa: CASSSQTSGRYNEQFF
cdr3_nt: TGTGCCAGCAGCAGCCAGACTAGCGGGAGATACAATGAGCAGTTCTTC

clone_size: NA
v_call: TRBV9
d_call: TRBD2
j_call: TRBJ2-3
cdr3_aa: CASSASGTSTDTQYF
cdr3_nt: TGTGCCAGCAGCGCTAGCGGGACTAGCACAGATACGCAGTATTTT

clone_size: NA
v_call: TRBV7-8
d_call: TRBD1
j_call: TRBJ1-2
cdr3_aa: CASSLGGQGGSGYTF
cdr3_nt: TGTGCCAGCAGCTTAGGGGGACAGGGGGGTTCTGGCTACACCTTC

clone_size: NA
v_call: TRBV6-2/TRBV6-3
d_call: NA
j_call: TRBJ2-3
cdr3_aa: CASSLSSRTDTQYF
cdr3_nt: TGTGCCAGCAGCCTCTCAAGCCGAACAGATACGCAGTATTTT

clone_size: NA
v_call: TRBV28
d_call: NA
j_call: TRBJ1-5
cdr3_aa: CASSPGFPQPQHF
cdr3_nt: TGTGCCAGCAGTCCAGGGTTTCCTCAGCCCCAGCATTTT

clone_size: NA
v_call: TRBV5-1
d_call: TRBD2
j_call: TRBJ2-7
cdr3_aa: CASSPGTSGAREQYF
cdr3_nt: TGCGCCAGCAGTCCCGGGACTAGCGGGGCCCGCGAGCAGTACTTC

clone_size: NA
v_call: TRBV19
d_call: NA
j_call: TRBJ1-5
cdr3_aa: CASSPLNQPQHF
cdr3_nt: TGTGCCAGTAGTCCACTCAATCAGCCCCAGCATTTT

clone_size: once
v_call: TRBV19
d_call: NA
j_call: TRBJ2-5
cdr3_aa: CASSMGGGKETQYF
cdr3_nt: TGTGCCAGTAGTATGGGAGGGGGTAAAGAGACCCAGTACTTC

clone_size: NA
v_call: TRBV20-1
d_call: TRBD2
j_call: TRBJ2-3
cdr3_aa: CSASDPSGSYTDTQYF
cdr3_nt: TGCAGTGCTAGTGACCCTAGCGGGAGCTACACAGATACGCAGTATTTT

clone_size: NA
v_call: TRBV6-5
d_call: NA
j_call: TRBJ2-2
cdr3_aa: CASSWGTTNTGELFF
cdr3_nt: TGTGCCAGCAGTTGGGGGACAACGAACACCGGGGAGCTGTTTTTT

clone_size: NA
v_call: TRBV29-1
d_call: NA
j_call: TRBJ1-6
cdr3_aa: CSVGQGNSPLHF
cdr3_nt: TGCAGCGTTGGGCAGGGTAATTCACCCCTCCACTTT

clone_size: NA
v_call: TRBV18
d_call: TRBD1
j_call: TRBJ2-3
cdr3_aa: CASSPAGGRSTDTQYF
cdr3_nt: TGTGCCAGCTCACCGGCAGGGGGTCGAAGCACAGATACGCAGTATTTT

clone_size: NA
v_call: TRBV24-1
d_call: TRBD2
j_call: TRBJ2-3
cdr3_aa: CATSDSPAGGRGDTQYF
cdr3_nt: TGTGCCACCAGTGATTCCCCAGCGGGGGGGCGGGGAGATACGCAGTATTTT

clone_size: NA
v_call: TRBV24-1
d_call: NA
j_call: TRBJ2-6
cdr3_aa: CATTRHLSGANVLTF
cdr3_nt: TGTGCCACCACCCGACATCTCTCTGGGGCCAACGTCCTGACTTTC

clone_size: NA
v_call: TRBV29-1
d_call: TRBD1
j_call: TRBJ2-2
cdr3_aa: CSVEGQGVNTGELFF
cdr3_nt: TGCAGCGTTGAGGGACAGGGGGTGAACACCGGGGAGCTGTTTTTT

clone_size: NA
v_call: TRBV18
d_call: TRBD1
j_call: TRBJ2-7
cdr3_aa: CASSPGTAYEQYF
cdr3_nt: TGTGCCAGCTCACCTGGGACAGCCTACGAGCAGTACTTC

clone_size: NA
v_call: TRBV5-1
d_call: NA
j_call: TRBJ1-2
cdr3_aa: CASSLADDSIYGYTF
cdr3_nt: TGCGCCAGCAGCTTGGCGGACGACAGTATCTATGGCTACACCTTC

clone_size: NA
v_call: TRBV5-6
d_call: NA
j_call: TRBJ2-7
cdr3_aa: CASSRLGQGYEQYF
cdr3_nt: TGTGCCAGCAGCCGCCTTGGGCAGGGCTACGAGCAGTACTTC

clone_size: NA
v_call: TRBV29-1
d_call: NA
j_call: TRBJ2-3
cdr3_aa: CSVVWQGPDTQYF
cdr3_nt: TGCAGCGTTGTGTGGCAGGGCCCAGATACGCAGTATTTT

clone_size: NA
v_call: TRBV12-3/TRBV12-4
d_call: NA
j_call: TRBJ1-2
cdr3_aa: CASSSSGDRGYTF
cdr3_nt: TGTGCCAGCAGTTCTTCAGGTGATCGCGGCTACACCTTC

clone_size: once
v_call: TRBV6-1
d_call: NA
j_call: TRBJ1-1
cdr3_aa: CASSEWRLNTEAFF
cdr3_nt: TGTGCCAGCAGTGAATGGAGACTGAACACTGAAGCTTTCTTT

clone_size: once
v_call: TRBV18
d_call: TRBD1
j_call: TRBJ1-4
cdr3_aa: CASSPWYRGDYEKLFF
cdr3_nt: TGTGCCAGCTCACCCTGGTACAGGGGGGACTATGAAAAACTGTTTTTT